These 13 T cell receptor beta chains were all obtained from the same sample, sequenced in a study of cytomegalovirus exposure and HLA in healthy donors. 13 Jbeta primers and 60 Vbeta primers were used for the PCR. Using immunoSEQ multiplex PCR, the repertoire was profiled, and TCRdb retains in-frame clones only, with some absent. Among 140,000 to 150,000 clones listed, almost 80% were seen once. The sequenced sample consisted of PBMCs. The source of these receptors is a woman between 40 and 50 years old in good health and CMV-seropositive.

This chain uses TRBV25-1 with TRBJ2-5, with D unclear. Germline V lookup: CDR1 MGHDK, CDR2 SYGVNS. V lost 1 base to trimming and J lost 4 bases, with 13 bases between them. There are 15 residues in the CDR3. The CDR3 bases are TGTGCCAGCAGTGAATGGAGCAGTATTGTAGAGACCCAGTACTTC. As protein: CASSEWSSIVETQYF. Complete variable domain (other parts from reference TRBV25-1 and TRBJ2-5): EADIYQTPRYLVIGTGKKITLECSQTMGHDKMYWYQQDPGMELHLIHYSYGVNSTEKGDLSSESTVSRIRTEHFPLTLESARPSHTSQYLCASSEWSSIVETQYFGPGTRLLVL.

The chain has TRBV27 and TRBJ1-6; D remains ambiguous. Germline CDR1 reads MNHEY; CDR2 reads SMNVEV (reference sequence). Between the trimmed V and J ends, which lost 4 bases and 10 bases, there was a span of 8 bases. This CDR3 has 12 residues. The DNA of the CDR3 is TGTGCCAGCAGTTCCTTGGGCTCACCCCTCCACTTT. Translation gives CASSSLGSPLHF.

A single count supports this clone. Other DNA sequences in the sample encode the same CDR3. V and J are TRBV7-9 and TRBJ2-3, with a tentative D call TRBD2 (7 bases). This CDR3 has 15 residues. V lost 5 bases and J 4 bases, leaving 16 bases between the germline ends. In germline, CDR1 is SEHNR, CDR2 FQNEAQ (reference sequence). This CDR3 is CASSNQGGGPDTQYF. The CDR3 DNA sequence: TGTGCCAGCAGCAATCAAGGGGGGGGGCCAGATACGCAGTATTTT.

The V and J genes are TRBV6-5 and TRBJ1-3; maybe TRBD1 (5 bases). V dropped 6 bases and J dropped 0 bases, with 6 bases sitting between them. This CDR3 spans 13 amino acids. CDR1 is MNHEY, CDR2 SVGAGI, per germline. CDR3 in amino acids: CASRGGSGNTIYF. CDR3 bases: TGTGCCAGCAGGGGGGGCTCTGGAAACACCATATATTTT.

This clone was observed a handful of times. The chain joins TRBV5-6 to TRBJ2-1; the match to TRBD2 covers 8 bases. The CDR3 has 16 amino acids. V shed 2 bases, J shed 4 bases, and the junction held 8 bases outside the gene matches. Germline V gene lookup returns CDR1 SGHDT and CDR2 YYEEEE. CDR3 DNA sequence: TGTGCCAGCAGCTTAGGGACGGGGGGGGCTTACAATGAGCAGTTCTTC. This sequence encodes CASSLGTGGAYNEQFF.

The chain is built from TRBV7-9 and TRBJ1-1; possibly TRBD1 for D (5 bases). CDR1 SEHNR and CDR2 FQNEAQ come from the germline V gene (reference sequence). The CDR3 totals 16 residues. V shed 5 bases and J shed 3 bases, with 19 bases lying between them. Here the CDR3 reads CASSPTGPSGDTEAFF. As DNA, the CDR3 is TGTGCCAGCAGCCCAACAGGCCCCAGCGGGGACACTGAAGCTTTCTTT.

The genes are TRBV25-1 and TRBJ2-3; TRBD1 is a possible D gene (6 bases). The CDR3 is 17 amino acids. Between the trimmed V and J ends, which lost 5 bases and 2 bases, there was a span of 20 bases. Per germline, CDR1 MGHDK and CDR2 SYGVNS. The CDR3 nucleotides read TGTGCCAGCAGTAACCGGGACATACTATCGTACACAGATACGCAGTATTTT. It translates to CASSNRDILSYTDTQYF.

The CDR3 DNA follows: TGTGCCAGCAGTGAACGTTCTACTTCGCGGGATACGCAGTATTTT. Residues: CASSERSTSRDTQYF. The chain employs TRBV2 and TRBJ2-3; D not resolved. Trimming removed 2 bases from V and 6 bases from J, with 15 bases in between. The CDR3 has 15 residues. CDR1 and CDR2 from the germline V gene are SNHLY and FYNNEI.

The table lists this clone with a few counts. This chain joins TRBV10-2 and TRBJ1-2, with 7 nucleotides matching TRBD1. The germline V gene encodes CDR1 WSHSY and CDR2 SAAADI. The V segment lost 5 bases and the J segment 3 bases; nucleotides outside the gene matches: 6. This CDR3 has 14 residues. The chain's CDR3 is CASSRQGAYYGYTF. CDR3 nucleotides: TGCGCCAGCAGTCGACAGGGCGCCTACTATGGCTACACCTTC.

J is TRBJ1-1 and V is TRBV7-9; D is ambiguous. Germline assignment: CDR1 SEHNR and CDR2 FQNEAQ (reference sequence). Trimming shortened V by 4 bases and J by 1 base, and 7 bases separated the two germline ends. This CDR3 is 13 amino acids long. CDR3 sequence reads: CASSSTPNTEAFF. In nucleotides, the CDR3 is TGTGCCAGCAGCTCAACACCGAACACTGAAGCTTTCTTT.

The chain has TRBV15 and TRBJ2-7, with 7 bases identical to TRBD1. J gave up 3 bases and V 0 bases, and 2 bases lay outside the gene matches. The CDR3 sequence is 14 residues long. Per the germline V gene, CDR1 is LNHNV and CDR2 is YYDKDF (reference sequence). The chain's CDR3 is CATSRDPGGYEQYF. The DNA of the CDR3 is TGTGCCACCAGCAGAGATCCAGGGGGCTACGAGCAGTACTTC.

The chain is built from TRBV7-9 and TRBJ2-1; tentatively, D is TRBD2 (6 bases). V lost 10 bases, J lost 0 bases, and 13 bases lay in between. The CDR3 covers 14 residues. In germline, CDR1 is SEHNR, CDR2 FQNEAQ (reference sequence). The CDR3 reads CATARLGSYNEQFF. CDR3 DNA: TGTGCCACCGCCCGACTAGGCTCCTACAATGAGCAGTTCTTC.

V gene TRBV7-9 combines with J gene TRBJ1-1, with 9 nucleotides matching TRBD1. This CDR3 contains 13 residues. V lost 5 bases, J lost 6 bases, and 4 bases stayed unmatched. Germline-derived CDR1 and CDR2 are SEHNR and FQNEAQ (reference sequence). The CDR3 bases are TGTGCCAGCAGCCAATGGACAGGGGCTGAAGCTTTCTTT. Encoded protein: CASSQWTGAEAFF.